The subject of this entry is one T cell receptor (beta chain). Clones were sequenced by immunoSEQ multiplex PCR, and TCRdb holds only the in-frame ones, with some missing. The sample includes under 100,000 clones, almost 85% of them seen just once. This sample stems from a study of blood T cell repertoires in COVID-19. Turning to the study itself: Italy, Spain and the United States were the sources of the convalescent and acute COVID-19 samples.

The CDR3 consists of 16 residues. Germline CDR1 and CDR2: SGHNT and YYREEE (reference sequence). J gave up 7 bases and V 0 bases, and 7 bases lay outside the gene matches. Sequencing was carried out using peripheral blood. The sequence was collected from a man aged 55 to 69 with acute or convalescent COVID-19. The rearrangement uses TRBV5-4 and TRBJ2-3; 11 bases align to TRBD2. This CDR3 reads CASSLGATSGIHTQYF. The CDR3, as DNA: TGTGCCAGCAGCTTGGGTGCGACTAGCGGGATCCATACGCAGTATTTT.